This T cell receptor (beta chain) is drawn from a study of neurological immune-mediated disorders. Noted time point: longitudinal time-point 1 (baseline). Libraries used 2 million unsorted PBMCs kept frozen in RNAlater. This clonotype was observed at least ten times. In TCRdb, the 5' RACE reads were re-called with MiXCR into one record per CDR3 protein. The repertoire includes around 60,000 distinct CDR3 sequences, approximately 11% of them detected once, and around 7% sits in the top ten. Sequencing was done on a sample of PBMCs. The TCR comes from a male donor with HTLV-1-associated myelopathy (HAM/TSP).

CDR3 in amino acids: CASSPTWVSNQPQHF. CDR3 coding DNA: TGCGCCAGCAGCCCCACCTGGGTTAGCAATCAGCCCCAGCATTTT. This chain links TRBV4-3 with TRBJ1-5; D is uncertain. V was pared by 4 bases and J by 0 bases, with 10 bases between. Germline assignment: CDR1 LGHNA and CDR2 YSLEER. This CDR3 has 15 residues.